This T cell receptor beta chain was identified in a study of cytomegalovirus exposure and HLA in healthy donors. Study summary: Previous work identified roughly 110 million unique TCR beta sequences from about 200 million T cells. Study results and limitations: One cluster of highly shared sequence variants probably arose as a sequencing artifact. In a later analysis, compared with equally common non-associated chains, HLA-associated beta chains were more expanded.

The PCR was carried out with 60 Vbeta primers and 13 Jbeta primers. Data came from immunoSEQ multiplex PCR; TCRdb stores just in-frame clones and leaves some out. The sample has approximately 150,000 clones, 78% seen once. Note on this clone: Its antigen remains unknown.

At collection, donors were nominally healthy, but unrecorded immune exposures were probable. Germline loops: CDR1 ENHRY, CDR2 SYGVKD. CDR3 size: 13 residues. With 5 bases clipped from V and 4 bases from J, the junction kept 2 bases outside the gene matches. Material: PBMCs. The chain uses TRBV10-3 and TRBJ1-3, with TRBD1 matching 7 bases. The receptor comes from a woman aged 50 to 60 in good health and CMV-seropositive. CDR3 DNA sequence: TGTGCCATCAGTACAGGGGCAGGAAACACCATATATTTT. Residues: CAISTGAGNTIYF.